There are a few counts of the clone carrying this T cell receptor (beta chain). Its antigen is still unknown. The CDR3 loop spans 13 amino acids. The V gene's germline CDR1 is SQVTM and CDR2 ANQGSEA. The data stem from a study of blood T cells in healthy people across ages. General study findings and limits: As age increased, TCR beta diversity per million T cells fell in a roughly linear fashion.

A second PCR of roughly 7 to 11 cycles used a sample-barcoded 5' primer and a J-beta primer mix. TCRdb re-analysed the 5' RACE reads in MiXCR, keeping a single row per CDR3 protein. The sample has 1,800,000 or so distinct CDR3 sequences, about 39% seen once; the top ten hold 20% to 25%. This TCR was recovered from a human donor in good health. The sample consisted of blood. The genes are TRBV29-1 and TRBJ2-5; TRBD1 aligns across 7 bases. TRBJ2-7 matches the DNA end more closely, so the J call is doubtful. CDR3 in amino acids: CSVTRQGPNEQYF. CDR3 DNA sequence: TGCAGCGTTACCCGACAGGGTCCGAACGAGCAGTACTTC.